The 13 T cell receptor beta chains reported below all come from one sample, sequenced in a study of T cell repertoires in cytomegalovirus infection. MiXCR, run by TCRdb on the reads, gives a single entry per CDR3 protein. The sample consists of roughly 180,000 distinct CDR3 sequences, approximately 18% of them appearing once. The material sequenced was CD8+ T cells from PBMCs. Receptors were obtained from a human donor in good health (CMV status not recorded). Some clones in this sample may be carry-over from other donors' samples.

The rearrangement joins TRBV28 to TRBJ1-2; D might be TRBD1 (6 bases). Germline V gives CDR1 MDHEN, CDR2 SYDVKM. V shed 8 bases and J shed 4 bases, with 11 bases lying between them. The CDR3 has 12 residues. This chain's CDR3 is CASAGTSYGYTF. In DNA form, the CDR3 reads TGTGCCAGCGCCGGGACATCCTATGGCTACACCTTC.

This clonotype has more than one count but fewer than ten. V is TRBV20-1 and J is TRBJ2-7; the D gene is possibly TRBD2 (6 bases). Per germline, CDR1 DFQATT and CDR2 SNEGSKA (reference sequence). Trimming took off 1 base at V and 7 bases at J, with 14 bases between the two ends. The CDR3 is made up of 13 amino acids. In DNA, the CDR3 is TGCAGTGCTAGAGCTGGGACTCCCCGGGAGCAGTACTTC. Translation: CSARAGTPREQYF.

V and J are TRBV28 and TRBJ1-2; TRBD1 aligns across 8 bases. Germline-derived CDR1 and CDR2 are MDHEN and SYDVKM. This CDR3 has 15 amino acids. V lost 3 bases, J lost 4 bases, and 7 bases stayed unmatched. The CDR3 bases are TGTGCCAGCAGTTTCAGGGGGCGGCCTATCTATGGCTACACCTTC. Translating it yields CASSFRGRPIYGYTF.

The V call is TRBV12-3 or TRBV12-4, the J call TRBJ1-1, with D possibly TRBD1 on 5 matching bases. The CDR3 loop spans 15 amino acids. V lost 6 bases, J lost 7 bases, and 21 bases lay in between. The CDR3 DNA follows: TGTGCCAGCAGAAGCCGGGACCGGGCACGGAGTGAAGCTTTCTTT. This sequence encodes CASRSRDRARSEAFF.

This clonotype has only a few counts. The chain employs TRBV7-8 and TRBJ2-7; the D is unclear. CDR1 and CDR2 (germline): SGHVS, FQNEAQ. The ends were cut back, 0 bases at V and 3 bases at J, with 18 bases in the middle. CDR3 size: 17 residues. The CDR3 region is CASSLAPAVRRLYEQYF. In DNA, the CDR3 is TGTGCCAGCAGCTTAGCCCCCGCGGTTCGCCGACTCTACGAGCAGTACTTC.

The rearrangement joins TRBV7-6 to TRBJ1-1, with D unclear. The V gene lost 1 base and the J gene lost 7 bases, with 10 bases spanning the gap. The CDR3 consists of 13 residues. Germline CDR1 is SGHVS and CDR2 is FNYEAQ. CDR3 region: CASSLGSALEAFF. The CDR3 DNA follows: TGTGCCAGCAGCTTAGGTTCTGCACTTGAAGCTTTCTTT.

This chain uses TRBV12-3 or TRBV12-4 with TRBJ1-1; the D is unclear. CDR3 length: 11 amino acids. The V end was cut by 5 bases, the J end by 10 bases, with 11 bases between. The CDR3: CASSEGEGAFF. The CDR3 bases are TGTGCCAGCAGTGAGGGAGAAGGAGCTTTCTTT.

This clonotype was seen a few times. J is TRBJ2-7 and V is TRBV7-9, with TRBD1 matching over 9 bases. Trimming at V came to 3 bases and at J to 5 bases, leaving 8 bases not matched to a gene. The CDR3 covers 15 residues. Germline V gives CDR1 SEHNR, CDR2 FQNEAQ (reference sequence). The CDR3 reads CASSLGQGHSNEQYF. As DNA, the CDR3 is TGTGCCAGCAGCTTGGGACAGGGCCATTCGAACGAGCAGTACTTC.

This sequence joins TRBV7-6 and TRBJ2-7; 7 nucleotides line up with TRBD2. Per germline, CDR1 SGHVS and CDR2 FNYEAQ. Germline trimming cut 5 bases from V and 4 bases from J; bases unmatched to any gene: 5. The CDR3 extends over 13 amino acids. CDR3 DNA: TGTGCCAGCAGCCCCGGACTAGTTTACGAGCAGTACTTC. This codes for CASSPGLVYEQYF.

This clonotype was counted a few times. CDR3 DNA: TGTGCCAGCAGTTGGGGGACTCCCCCCGAGTATGAGCAGTTCTTC. Protein sequence: CASSWGTPPEYEQFF. The chain joins TRBV12-3 or TRBV12-4 to TRBJ2-1; a weak D match, TRBD2 (6 bases). V was cut by 4 bases and J by 8 bases, with 18 bases left in between. CDR3 length: 15 amino acids.

This clonotype was detected only once. V and J are TRBV15 and TRBJ2-1, with TRBD1 identical over 7 bases. Germline CDR1 reads LNHNV; CDR2 reads YYDKDF (reference sequence). The length of the CDR3 is 19 residues. V trimming: 1 base; J trimming: 1 base; junction bases outside the gene matches: 13. DNA of the CDR3: TGTGCCACCAGCAGAGTCAAACATCAGGGGGTGGGATCCTACAATGAGCAGTTCTTC. Translating it yields CATSRVKHQGVGSYNEQFF.

This clonotype has a count of ten or more. The V gene is TRBV7-6, the J gene TRBJ1-1; D gene uncertain. The CDR3 sequence is 13 residues long. V was trimmed by 1 base and J by 1 base, leaving 4 bases between them. The germline V gene has CDR1 SGHVS and CDR2 FNYEAQ. The chain's CDR3 is CASSLGENTEAFF. The CDR3 DNA reads TGTGCCAGCAGCTTAGGGGAGAACACTGAAGCTTTCTTT.

The rearrangement links TRBV5-5 to TRBJ2-3, with D perhaps given as TRBD1 or TRBD2 (5 bases each). The germline V gene encodes CDR1 SGHKS and CDR2 YYEKEE (reference sequence). The CDR3 has 17 amino acids. Deletions cut 3 bases from V and 4 bases from J, with 21 bases between. CDR3 bases: TGTGCCAGCAGCTCCGCCGGGACGGGACCTCCCCCAGATACGCAGTATTTT. It specifies CASSSAGTGPPPDTQYF.